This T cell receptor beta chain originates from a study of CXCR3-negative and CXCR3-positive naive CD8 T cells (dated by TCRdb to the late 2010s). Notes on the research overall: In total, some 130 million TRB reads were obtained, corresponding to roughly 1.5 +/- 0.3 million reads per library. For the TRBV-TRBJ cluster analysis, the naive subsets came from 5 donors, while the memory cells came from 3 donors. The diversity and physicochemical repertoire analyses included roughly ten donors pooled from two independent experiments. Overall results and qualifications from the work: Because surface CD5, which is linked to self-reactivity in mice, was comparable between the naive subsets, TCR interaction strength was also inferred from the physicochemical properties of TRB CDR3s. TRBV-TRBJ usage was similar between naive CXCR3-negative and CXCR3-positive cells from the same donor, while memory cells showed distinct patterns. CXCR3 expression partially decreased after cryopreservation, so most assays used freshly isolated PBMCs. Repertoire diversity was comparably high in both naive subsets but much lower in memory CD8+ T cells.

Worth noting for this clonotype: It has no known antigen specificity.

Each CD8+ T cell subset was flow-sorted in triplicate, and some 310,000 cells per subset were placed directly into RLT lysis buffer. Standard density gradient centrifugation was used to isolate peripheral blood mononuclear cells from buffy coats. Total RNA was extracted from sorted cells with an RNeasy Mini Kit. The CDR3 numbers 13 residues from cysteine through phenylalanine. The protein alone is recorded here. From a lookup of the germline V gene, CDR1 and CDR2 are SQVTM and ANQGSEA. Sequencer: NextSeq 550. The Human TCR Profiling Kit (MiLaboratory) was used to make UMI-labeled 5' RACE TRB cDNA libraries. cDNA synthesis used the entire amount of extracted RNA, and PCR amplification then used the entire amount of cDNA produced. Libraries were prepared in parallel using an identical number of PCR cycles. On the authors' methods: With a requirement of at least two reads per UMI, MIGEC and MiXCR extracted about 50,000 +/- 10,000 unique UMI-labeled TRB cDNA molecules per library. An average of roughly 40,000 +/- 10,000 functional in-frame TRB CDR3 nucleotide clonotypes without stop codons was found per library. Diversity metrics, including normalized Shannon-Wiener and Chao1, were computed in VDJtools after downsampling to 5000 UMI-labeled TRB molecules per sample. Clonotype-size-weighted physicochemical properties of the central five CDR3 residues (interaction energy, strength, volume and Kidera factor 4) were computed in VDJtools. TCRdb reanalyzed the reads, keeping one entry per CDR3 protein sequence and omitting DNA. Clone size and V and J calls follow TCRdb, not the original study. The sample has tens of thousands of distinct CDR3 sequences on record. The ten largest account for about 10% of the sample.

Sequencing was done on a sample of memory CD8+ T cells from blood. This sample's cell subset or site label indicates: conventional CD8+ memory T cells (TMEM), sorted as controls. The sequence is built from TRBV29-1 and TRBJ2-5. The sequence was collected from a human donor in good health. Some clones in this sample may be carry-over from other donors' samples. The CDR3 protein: CSVVLGDQETQYF.